This entry lists 15 T cell receptor beta chains sequenced from one sample in a study of naive and memory T cell subsets. Two oligonucleotides, mixed equimolar, formed the beta constant-region primer covering TRBC1 and TRBC2. Ligated cDNA was amplified by four rounds of PCR with nested alpha and beta constant-region primers and SP2. Via MiXCR, TCRdb re-called the UMI-ligation and nested PCR reads, giving one row per CDR3 protein. The profile covers roughly 130,000 distinct CDR3 sequences, with around a third appearing a single time and approximately 0.9% taken by the ten largest. Sequencing input: central memory CD4+ T cells from blood. The receptors here all came from a human donor in good health.

V is TRBV20-1 and J is TRBJ2-1; D is possibly TRBD2 (7 bases). Germline lookup yields CDR1 DFQATT and CDR2 SNEGSKA (reference sequence). The CDR3 length is 13 residues. V lost 6 bases and J lost 5, with 14 bases in between. The CDR3 DNA is TGCAGTGCGGAGGGGGAGGGGCACAATGAGCAGTTCTTC. This gives the protein CSAEGEGHNEQFF.

This sequence joins TRBV7-3 and TRBJ1-1; D unresolved. The CDR3 spans 14 residues. The V gene's germline CDR1 is SGHTA and CDR2 FQGTGA. V lost 3 bases and J lost 1, with 9 bases in between. As DNA, the CDR3 is TGTGCCAGCAGCTTTACGGCCTGGAACACTGAAGCTTTCTTT. Its protein is CASSFTAWNTEAFF.

A few counts support this clonotype. CDR3 nucleotides: TGTGCCAGCAGCCTCACGTGGACAGGGGGATCTGGTGGCTACACCTTC. Translated, it gives CASSLTWTGGSGGYTF. The V gene is TRBV5-5, the J gene TRBJ1-2, with TRBD1 matching 10 bases. The CDR3 covers 16 residues. CDR1 is SGHKS, CDR2 YYEKEE, per germline (reference sequence). V lost 4 bases to trimming and J lost 7 bases; unmatched junction nucleotides: 13.

The rearrangement joins TRBV28 to TRBJ1-4, with TRBD1 identical over 8 bases. The CDR3 is made up of 16 amino acids. The germline gives CDR1 MDHEN, CDR2 SYDVKM. V dropped 5 bases and J dropped 0; count of bases not matched to a gene: 5. In nucleotides, the CDR3 is TGTGCCAGCAGTCCCAGGGGGCCTACAACTAATGAAAAACTGTTTTTT. This gives the protein CASSPRGPTTNEKLFF.

The chain has TRBV28 and TRBJ2-2, with D unresolved. V lost 6 bases and J 1 base, leaving 6 bases between the germline ends. The length of the CDR3 is 13 residues. CDR1 MDHEN and CDR2 SYDVKM come from the germline V gene. As DNA, the CDR3 is TGTGCCAGCAGCTTTCAGAACACCGGGGAGCTGTTTTTT. It codes for CASSFQNTGELFF.

In DNA form, the CDR3 reads TGTGCCAGCGGGGTCTTGTTGGGGCGTGAAGCTTTCTTT. Translated: CASGVLLGREAFF. The rearrangement uses TRBV27 and TRBJ1-1, with D perhaps matching TRBD1 (5 bases). Trimming stripped 8 bases from V and 7 bases from J, with 17 bases between. The CDR3 loop spans 13 amino acids. Germline CDR1 MNHEY, CDR2 SMNVEV (reference sequence).

The rearrangement links TRBV29-1 to TRBJ2-2; 8 nucleotides align to TRBD2. V gave up 4 bases and J gave up 0 bases; unmatched junction bases: 4. Germline V lookup: CDR1 SQVTM, CDR2 ANQGSEA. The CDR3 runs to 15 residues. The CDR3 spells CSVVGSGANTGELFF. The CDR3 DNA reads TGCAGCGTTGTGGGTAGCGGGGCGAACACCGGGGAGCTGTTTTTT.

The chain has TRBV6-6 and TRBJ2-3, with D unresolved. V gave up 4 bases and J gave up 2 bases, with 13 bases separating them. Germline-derived CDR1 and CDR2 are MNHNY and SVGAGI (reference sequence). CDR3 length equals 15 residues. The CDR3 reads CASSSSLDSTDTQYF. The CDR3, as DNA: TGTGCCAGCAGTTCGTCCCTAGATTCCACAGATACGCAGTATTTT.

The rearrangement uses TRBV7-9 and TRBJ1-1; the D gene is possibly TRBD1 (6 bases). Germline loops: CDR1 SEHNR, CDR2 FQNEAQ (reference sequence). The CDR3 consists of 15 residues. Trimming removed 5 bases from V and 4 bases from J, with 17 bases in between. The CDR3 coding sequence is TGTGCCAGCAGCCCGGCCGGGGGCTTGGGCACTGAAGCTTTCTTT. Encoded protein: CASSPAGGLGTEAFF.

The V and J genes are TRBV9 and TRBJ2-7, with D possibly being TRBD2 (6 bases). CDR1 and CDR2 from the germline V gene are SGDLS and YYNGEE. The CDR3 is made up of 15 amino acids. The V and J ends lost 4 bases and 0 bases respectively, with 14 bases between them. Written as DNA, the CDR3 is TGTGCCAGCAGCTCGGGGGACGGTGACTCCTACGAGCAGTACTTC. Translating it yields CASSSGDGDSYEQYF.

The gene calls are TRBV6-5 and TRBJ1-2; possible D gene TRBD1, 6 bases. CDR3 length: 16 amino acids. Germline assignment: CDR1 MNHEY and CDR2 SVGAGI. The V and J ends lost 3 bases and 4 bases respectively, with 18 bases between them. CDR3 region: CASSYVGGSSTYGYTF. The CDR3 region has the DNA TGTGCCAGCAGTTATGTGGGGGGCAGCTCGACCTATGGCTACACCTTC.

The V call is TRBV2, the J call TRBJ2-3; TRBD2 might be the D (6 bases). The CDR3 has 14 amino acids. Germline-derived CDR1 and CDR2 are SNHLY and FYNNEI. V lost 9 bases and J 1 base, leaving 14 bases between the germline ends. CDR3 protein: CASSGVLRTDTQYF. The CDR3 DNA reads as TGTGCCAGTTCGGGGGTCCTACGCACAGATACGCAGTATTTT.

The rearrangement joins TRBV10-3 to TRBJ1-2; D possibly corresponds to TRBD1 (5 bases). V gave up 6 bases and J gave up 13 bases, with 18 bases separating them. In germline, CDR1 is ENHRY, CDR2 SYGVKD. This CDR3 spans 12 amino acids. CDR3 DNA sequence: TGTGCCATCAGGGGGGAGGCAGCTGGTAGCACCTTC. This translates into CAIRGEAAGSTF.

The V call is TRBV12-3 or TRBV12-4, the J call TRBJ1-5; TRBD1 aligns across 8 bases. The CDR3 runs to 15 residues. With 6 bases clipped from V and 6 bases from J, the junction kept 10 bases outside the gene matches. CDR3 protein: CASRSGQGDRQPQHF. CDR3 nucleotide sequence: TGTGCCAGCAGATCCGGACAGGGAGACCGTCAGCCCCAGCATTTT.

This clonotype showed up just once. The genes are TRBV5-1 and TRBJ2-3, with 12 bases that match TRBD2. V dropped 8 bases and J dropped 4; count of bases not matched to a gene: 17. The CDR3 extends over 18 amino acids. Germline V gives CDR1 SGHRS, CDR2 YFSETQ. The CDR3: CASSRGFRTSGAADTQYF. CDR3 sequence (DNA): TGCGCCAGTTCCAGGGGGTTTCGGACTAGCGGGGCCGCAGATACGCAGTATTTT.